The 10 T cell receptor beta chains presented below share a single source sample, sequenced in a study of OX40 agonist ivuxolimab in advanced cancers. The protocol was immunoSEQ multiplex PCR, while the TCRdb copy is restricted to in-frame clones and leaves out a portion. The sample yields under 95,000 clones, roughly 86% seen once. Sequencing was performed on CD4+ or CD8+ T cells sorted from blood, taken in a trial of the OX40 agonist ivuxolimab. The receptors here all came from an adult with an advanced solid tumor such as melanoma, head and neck, liver or kidney cancer.

The rearrangement joins TRBV6-1 to TRBJ1-6, with 9 nucleotides matching TRBD1. CDR1 is MNHNS, CDR2 SASEGT, per germline. Germline trimming cut 5 bases from V and 10 bases from J; bases unmatched to any gene: 15. The CDR3 consists of 17 residues. The CDR3 reads CASSQDMHGTGRSPLHF. The CDR3 DNA sequence: TGTGCCAGCAGTCAAGACATGCACGGGACAGGGCGGTCACCCCTCCACTTT.

The V gene is TRBV9, the J gene TRBJ1-2; 7 nucleotides match TRBD1. The J segment lost 3 bases and the V segment lost 4 bases, leaving 6 bases of the junction unmatched. This CDR3 is built from 14 residues. CDR1 is SGDLS and CDR2 is YYNGEE in the germline V gene. CDR3 DNA sequence: TGTGCCAGCAGCCTAGGACAGGTAGACTATGGCTACACCTTC. As protein: CASSLGQVDYGYTF.

The chain links TRBV27 to TRBJ1-2; perhaps TRBD1 as D (5 bases). V was clipped by 4 bases and J by 7 bases, with 19 bases between them. Germline assignment: CDR1 MNHEY and CDR2 SMNVEV (reference sequence). This CDR3 is 15 amino acids long. The chain's CDR3 is CASSYGHSTRGGYTF. DNA for the CDR3: TGTGCCAGCAGTTATGGGCACTCCACAAGGGGTGGCTACACCTTC.

This sequence joins TRBV27 and TRBJ2-3; 9 nucleotides line up with TRBD1. Germline V gene lookup returns CDR1 MNHEY and CDR2 SMNVEV (reference sequence). The CDR3 runs 14 residues. V dropped 5 bases and J dropped 6; count of bases not matched to a gene: 6. Here the CDR3 reads CASSVQGAHDTQYF. CDR3 in DNA: TGTGCCAGCAGTGTACAGGGGGCGCATGATACGCAGTATTTT.

The CDR3 nucleotides are TGTGCCAGTAGTATAGGGGCGGGAATAGATACGCAGTATTTT. Its translation: CASSIGAGIDTQYF. The J gene is TRBJ2-3, the V gene TRBV19; tentatively, D is TRBD2 (6 bases). V lost 1 base and J 5 bases, leaving 10 bases between the germline ends. The CDR3 has 14 amino acids. Germline V gene sequence: CDR1 LNHDA, CDR2 SQIVND (reference sequence).

The rearrangement joins TRBV9 to TRBJ1-1; D is possibly TRBD1 (5 bases). This CDR3 comprises 14 residues. V was trimmed by 0 bases and J by 1 base, leaving 7 bases between them. Germline V gene lookup returns CDR1 SGDLS and CDR2 YYNGEE. In nucleotides, the CDR3 is TGTGCCAGCAGCGTAGATCAGGGGAACACTGAAGCTTTCTTT. Protein product: CASSVDQGNTEAFF.

The rearrangement joins TRBV30 to TRBJ2-5, with D perhaps TRBD1 (6 bases). This CDR3 spans 15 amino acids. Germline values: CDR1 GTSNPN, CDR2 SVGIG (reference sequence). The V gene lost 0 bases and the J gene lost 1 base, with 12 bases spanning the gap. The DNA of the CDR3 is TGTGCCTGGAGTGTAGATTCGACAGGCCAAGAGACCCAGTACTTC. Translating gives CAWSVDSTGQETQYF.

This rearrangement joins TRBV7-3 to TRBJ2-2; 11 nucleotides line up with TRBD1. Germline V CDR1 and CDR2: SGHTA, FQGTGA. The V gene end was trimmed by 5 bases and the J gene end by 6 bases; junction bases not matched to a gene: 8. The CDR3 is 16 residues long. CDR3 sequence reads: CASSPRDRGSPGELFF. The CDR3 nucleotides are TGTGCCAGCAGCCCCCGGGACAGGGGGTCCCCCGGGGAGCTGTTTTTT.

CDR3 protein: CASSEQGGTGNTIYF. The CDR3 region has the DNA TGTGCCAGCAGTGAACAGGGAGGAACTGGAAACACCATATATTTT. The chain recombines TRBV25-1 with TRBJ1-3; D might be TRBD1 (5 bases). The CDR3 is made up of 15 amino acids. CDR1 and CDR2 from the germline V gene are MGHDK and SYGVNS. Trimming cost V 2 bases and J 2 bases, with 10 bases left between them.

The J gene is TRBJ2-7, the V gene TRBV5-1; D ambiguous. The CDR3 loop spans 14 amino acids. The V end lost 0 bases, the J end lost 3 bases, and 10 bases lay between the germline ends. Germline V CDR1 and CDR2: SGHRS, YFSETQ. CDR3 in amino acids: CASSLGVIGYEQYF. The CDR3 region has the DNA TGCGCCAGCAGCTTGGGGGTAATAGGCTACGAGCAGTACTTC. The complete variable domain, with remaining parts taken from reference TRBV5-1 and TRBJ2-7, reads KAGVTQTPRYLIKTRGQQVTLSCSPISGHRSVSWYQQTPGQGLQFLFEYFSETQRNKGNFPGRFSGRQFSNSRSEMNVSTLELGDSALYLCASSLGVIGYEQYFGPGTRLTVT.